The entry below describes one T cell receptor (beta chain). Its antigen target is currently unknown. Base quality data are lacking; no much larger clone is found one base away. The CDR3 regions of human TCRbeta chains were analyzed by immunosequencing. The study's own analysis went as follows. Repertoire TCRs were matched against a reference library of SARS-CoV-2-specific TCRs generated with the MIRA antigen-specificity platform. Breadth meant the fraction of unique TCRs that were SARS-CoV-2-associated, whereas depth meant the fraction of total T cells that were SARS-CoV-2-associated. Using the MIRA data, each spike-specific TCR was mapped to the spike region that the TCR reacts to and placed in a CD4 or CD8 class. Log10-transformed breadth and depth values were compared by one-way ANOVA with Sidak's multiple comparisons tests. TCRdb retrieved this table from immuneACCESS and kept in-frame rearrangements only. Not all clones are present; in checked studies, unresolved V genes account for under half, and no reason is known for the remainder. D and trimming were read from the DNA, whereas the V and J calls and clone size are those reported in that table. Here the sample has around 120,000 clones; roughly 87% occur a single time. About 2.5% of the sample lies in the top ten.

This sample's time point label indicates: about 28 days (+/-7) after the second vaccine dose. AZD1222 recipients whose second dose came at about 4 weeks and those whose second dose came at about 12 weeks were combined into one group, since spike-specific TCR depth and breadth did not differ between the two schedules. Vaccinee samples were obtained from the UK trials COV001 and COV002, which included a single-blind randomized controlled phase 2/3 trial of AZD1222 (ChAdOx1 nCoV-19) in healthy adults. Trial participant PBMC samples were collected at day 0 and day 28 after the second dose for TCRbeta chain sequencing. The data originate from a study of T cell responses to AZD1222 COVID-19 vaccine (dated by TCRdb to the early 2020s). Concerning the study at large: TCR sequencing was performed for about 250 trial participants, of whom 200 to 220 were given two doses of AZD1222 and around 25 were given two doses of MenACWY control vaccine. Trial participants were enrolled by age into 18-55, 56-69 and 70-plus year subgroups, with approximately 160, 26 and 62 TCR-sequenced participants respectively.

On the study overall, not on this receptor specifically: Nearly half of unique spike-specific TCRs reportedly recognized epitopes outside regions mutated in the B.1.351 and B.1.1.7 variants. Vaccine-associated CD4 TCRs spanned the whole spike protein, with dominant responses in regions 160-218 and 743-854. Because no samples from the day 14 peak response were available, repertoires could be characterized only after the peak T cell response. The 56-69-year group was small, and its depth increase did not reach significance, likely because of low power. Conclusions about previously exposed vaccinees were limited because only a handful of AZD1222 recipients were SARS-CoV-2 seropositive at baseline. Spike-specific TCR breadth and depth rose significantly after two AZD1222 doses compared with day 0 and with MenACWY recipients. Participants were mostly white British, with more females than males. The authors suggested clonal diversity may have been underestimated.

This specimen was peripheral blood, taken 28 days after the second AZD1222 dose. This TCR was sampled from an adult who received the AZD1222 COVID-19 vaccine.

The CDR3 sequence is CASSQTGVYEKLFF. The nucleotides read TGTGCCAGCTCACAGACAGGGGTGTACGAAAAACTGTTTTTT. The V gene is TRBV18 and the J gene is TRBJ1-4, with 8 bases aligning to TRBD1. Unmatched junction bases come to 6, with V trimmed by 4 bases and J by 8 bases. The germline V gene gives CDR1 as KGHSH and CDR2 as LQKENI. The CDR3 measures 14 amino acids from cysteine to phenylalanine. Of all the DNA, just the CDR3 is kept, 42 bases in frame from base 1.